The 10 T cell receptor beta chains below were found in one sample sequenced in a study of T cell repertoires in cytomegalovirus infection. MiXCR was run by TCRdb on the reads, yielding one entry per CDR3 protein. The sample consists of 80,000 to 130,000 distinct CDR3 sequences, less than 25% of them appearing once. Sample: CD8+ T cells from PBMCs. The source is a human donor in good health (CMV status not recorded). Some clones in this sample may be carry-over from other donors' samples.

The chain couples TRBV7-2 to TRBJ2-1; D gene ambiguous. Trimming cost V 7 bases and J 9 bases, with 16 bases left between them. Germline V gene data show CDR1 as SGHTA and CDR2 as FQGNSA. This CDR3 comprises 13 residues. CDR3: CASTSDPYSEQFF. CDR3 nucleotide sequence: TGTGCCAGCACCTCGGATCCCTACTCTGAGCAGTTCTTC.

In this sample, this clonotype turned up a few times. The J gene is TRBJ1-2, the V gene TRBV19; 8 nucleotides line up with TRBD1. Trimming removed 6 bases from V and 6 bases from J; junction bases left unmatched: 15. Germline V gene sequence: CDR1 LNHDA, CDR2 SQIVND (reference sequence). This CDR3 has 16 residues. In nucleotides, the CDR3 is TGTGCCAGTAGCACTCCGGGACAGGTCATATTTCATGGCTACACCTTC. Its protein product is CASSTPGQVIFHGYTF.

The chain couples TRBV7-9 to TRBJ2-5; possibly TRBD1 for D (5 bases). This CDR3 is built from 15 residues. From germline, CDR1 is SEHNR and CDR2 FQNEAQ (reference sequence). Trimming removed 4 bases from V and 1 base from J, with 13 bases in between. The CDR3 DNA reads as TGTGCCAGCAGCTCACAGGACATAACCCAAGAGACCCAGTACTTC. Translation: CASSSQDITQETQYF.

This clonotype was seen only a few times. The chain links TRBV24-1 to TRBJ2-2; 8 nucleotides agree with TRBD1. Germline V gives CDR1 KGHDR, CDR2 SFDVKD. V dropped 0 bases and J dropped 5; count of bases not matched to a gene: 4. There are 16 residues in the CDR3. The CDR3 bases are TGTGCCACCAGTGATTTGGGTCAGGGGGCGACCGGGGAGCTGTTTTTT. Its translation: CATSDLGQGATGELFF.

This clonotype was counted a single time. The CDR3 sequence is CSANEAGNTEAFF. CDR3 nucleotide sequence: TGCAGTGCTAACGAGGCAGGGAACACTGAAGCTTTCTTT. This chain connects TRBV20-1 to TRBJ1-1; D is unresolved. CDR3 length equals 13 residues. The V gene lost 4 bases and the J gene lost 1 base, with 10 bases spanning the gap. The germline V gene has CDR1 DFQATT and CDR2 SNEGSKA (reference sequence).

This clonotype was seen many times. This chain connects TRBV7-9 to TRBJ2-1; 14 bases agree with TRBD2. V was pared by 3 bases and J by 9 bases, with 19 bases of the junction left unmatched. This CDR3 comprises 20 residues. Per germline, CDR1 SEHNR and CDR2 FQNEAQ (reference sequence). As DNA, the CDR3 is TGTGCCAGCAGCTTCCCCCTGGCGACTAGCGGGGGGGCCCGAGCTAGTGAGCAGTTCTTC. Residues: CASSFPLATSGGARASEQFF.

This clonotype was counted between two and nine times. The CDR3 sequence is CASSTGGDGNQPQHF. Written as DNA, the CDR3 is TGTGCCAGCAGTACAGGGGGGGACGGCAATCAGCCCCAGCATTTT. The chain joins TRBV12-3 or TRBV12-4 to TRBJ1-5, with TRBD1 matching over 8 bases. The CDR3 is 15 residues long. Trimming took 5 bases from V and 2 from J; bases not matched to a gene: 5.

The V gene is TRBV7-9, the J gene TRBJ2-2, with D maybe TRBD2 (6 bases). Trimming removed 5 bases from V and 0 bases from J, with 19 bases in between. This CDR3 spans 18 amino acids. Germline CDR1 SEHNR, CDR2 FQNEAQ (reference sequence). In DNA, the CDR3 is TGTGCCAGCAGCCCGCCGGCCGGGGACTCTTCGAACACCGGGGAGCTGTTTTTT. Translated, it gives CASSPPAGDSSNTGELFF.

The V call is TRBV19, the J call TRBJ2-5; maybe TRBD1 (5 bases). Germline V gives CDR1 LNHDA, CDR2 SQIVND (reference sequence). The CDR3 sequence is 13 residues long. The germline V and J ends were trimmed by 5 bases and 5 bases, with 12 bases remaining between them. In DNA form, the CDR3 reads TGTGCCAGTAGTGGCAGGGTGTTGGAGACCCAGTACTTC. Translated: CASSGRVLETQYF.

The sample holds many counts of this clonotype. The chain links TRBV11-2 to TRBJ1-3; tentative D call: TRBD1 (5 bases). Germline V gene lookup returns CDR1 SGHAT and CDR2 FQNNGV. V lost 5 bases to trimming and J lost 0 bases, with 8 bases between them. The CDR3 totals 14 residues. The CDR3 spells CASSRDDSGNTIYF. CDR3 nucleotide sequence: TGTGCCAGCAGCCGGGACGACTCTGGAAACACCATATATTTT. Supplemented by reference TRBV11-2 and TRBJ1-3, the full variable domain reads EAGVAQSPRYKIIEKRQSVAFWCNPISGHATLYWYQQILGQGPKLLIQFQNNGVVDDSQLPKDRFSAERLKGVDSTLKIQPAKLEDSAVYLCASSRDDSGNTIYFGEGSWLTVV.